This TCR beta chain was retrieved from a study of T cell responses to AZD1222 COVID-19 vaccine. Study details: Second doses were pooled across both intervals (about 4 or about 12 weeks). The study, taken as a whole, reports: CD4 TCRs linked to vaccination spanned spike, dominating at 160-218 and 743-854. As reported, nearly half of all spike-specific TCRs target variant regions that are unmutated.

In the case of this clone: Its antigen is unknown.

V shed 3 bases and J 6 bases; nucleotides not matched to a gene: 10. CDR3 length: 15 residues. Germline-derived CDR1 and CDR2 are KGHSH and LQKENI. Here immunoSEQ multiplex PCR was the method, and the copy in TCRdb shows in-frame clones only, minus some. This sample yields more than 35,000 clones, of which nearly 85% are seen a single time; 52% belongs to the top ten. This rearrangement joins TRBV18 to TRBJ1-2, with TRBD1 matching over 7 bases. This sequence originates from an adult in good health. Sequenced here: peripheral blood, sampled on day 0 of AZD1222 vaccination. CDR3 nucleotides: TGTGCCAGCTCACCGGGACAGACCAGACTCGATGGCTACACCTTC. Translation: CASSPGQTRLDGYTF. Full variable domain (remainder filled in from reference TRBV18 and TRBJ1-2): NAGVMQNPRHLVRRRGQEARLRCSPMKGHSHVYWYRQLPEEGLKFMVYLQKENIIDESGMPKERFSAEFPKEGPSILRIQQVVRGDSAAYFCASSPGQTRLDGYTFGSGTRLTVV.